Described below is a single TCR beta chain sequence and its context. Its antigen is not identified. This entry belongs to a study of shared clonotypes between healthy human individuals. The run depth of the assay was deep. Genomic DNA from each subset was divided evenly over several immunoSEQ plates. Sequencing was performed with immunoSEQ multiplex PCR; in TCRdb, only in-frame clones are kept and a portion is missing. The data contain 2 million to 3 million clones, 90% to 95% of them seen just once; the ten biggest clones take up around 0.4%. Study-wide results and caveats: Exclusively blood specimens were collected; tissue repertoires likely differ.

V lost 3 bases and J lost 3; bases outside the gene matches: 5. This CDR3 is built from 14 residues. The germline V gene has CDR1 SNHLY and CDR2 FYNNEI. This chain links TRBV2 with TRBJ2-7; TRBD1 matches at 7 bases. This clonotype was sampled from a man between 18 and 35 years old in good health. Some clones in this sample may be carry-over from other donors' samples. The sample comprised naive CD4+ T cells from PBMCs. Subset given: CD45RA+ positively selected. The CDR3 nucleotides are TGTGCCAGCAGTGACAGACAGGGTGTCTACGAGCAGTACTTC. Encoded protein: CASSDRQGVYEQYF.